This T cell receptor (beta chain) was captured by sequencing in a study of shared clonotypes between healthy human individuals. The wider study: A donor's plate count was three for CD4 naive and three for CD4 memory; CD8 naive had two and CD8 memory one.

Naive CD8 cells, CD45RO-negative and positively selected for CCR7, excluded terminally differentiated effector memory CD45RA+ cells. The CDR3 has 16 amino acids. The germline V gene has CDR1 LNHDA and CDR2 SQIVND (reference sequence). J was trimmed by 8 bases and V by 7 bases; bases with no gene match: 12. This clone was observed a single time. An even split of each subset's genomic DNA across several immunoSEQ plates was performed. For sorted subsets, about 200 ng DNA per replicate equaled 33,000 or so T cell genomes. Methods used by the authors: Filtering differed, since immunoSEQ gave only junction sequences and no quality scores. Libraries were prepared by immunoSEQ multiplex PCR; TCRdb keeps only in-frame clonotypes and omits some of them. V, J and clone size are taken as reported in that table, and D and trimming were inferred from the DNA itself. The sample lists some 2.1 million clones, less than 95% occurring once.

The clonotype originates from a man aged 18 to 29 in good health. The chain uses TRBV19 and TRBJ1-6; 9 nucleotides line up with TRBD1. The specimen was naive CD8+ T cells sorted from blood. The CDR3 DNA reads as TGTGCCAGTACTATTAATCCGGGACAGGGAGATTCACCCCTCCACTTT. It encodes CASTINPGQGDSPLHF.